This entry concerns a single TCR beta chain. Its antigen remains unidentified. The CDR3 length is 12 residues. V lost 4 bases and J lost 6, with 9 bases in between. CDR1 and CDR2 (germline): WSHSY, SAAADI. These data are taken from a study of radiotherapy plus CTLA-4 blockade in lung cancer. Study-wide findings and caveats: Tumor-derived TCR clones expanded in blood after radiotherapy plus ipilimumab.

Treatment of patients with chemo-refractory metastatic non-small-cell lung cancer consisted of focal radiation plus CTLA-4 blockade with ipilimumab. Repertoires were generated with immunoSEQ multiplex PCR, while TCRdb's copy carries only in-frame clones and drops some. The sample contains roughly 80,000 clones, roughly 74% of which appear only once. The chain uses TRBV10-2 and TRBJ1-1; the D is unclear. The receptor's source is a human donor with non-small cell lung cancer whose response to radiotherapy plus ipilimumab could not be evaluated. The starting material was peripheral blood, obtained from a patient treated with radiotherapy plus ipilimumab. DNA for the CDR3: TGCGCCAGCAGTGGAGGTGTTGCTGAAGCTTTCTTT. Its translation is CASSGGVAEAFF.